This T cell receptor (beta chain) appears in the sequencing data of a study of T cell responses to AZD1222 COVID-19 vaccine. Study conclusions and caveats: Among AZD1222 vaccinees, only six were seropositive at baseline. Reports indicate that nearly half of spike-specific TCRs are directed at unmutated variant regions. Spike-specific TCR depth and breadth grew after two AZD1222 doses. Most donors were white British and more were female, and clonal diversity was possibly underestimated.

Germline V CDR1 and CDR2: MDHEN, SYDVKM. V gave up 6 bases and J gave up 5 bases, with 19 bases separating them. This CDR3 comprises 15 residues. Comment on this clone: Its antigen is unidentified.

Clones were read by immunoSEQ multiplex PCR, and TCRdb kept only the in-frame ones, dropping some. The sample lists 89,000 or so clones, about 82% seen once, with 5.6% in the top ten. The specimen was peripheral blood, collected 28 days after the second AZD1222 dose. The clonotype comes from an adult who received the AZD1222 COVID-19 vaccine. This chain joins TRBV28 and TRBJ2-5; tentatively, D is TRBD2 (5 bases). CDR3 nucleotides: TGTGCCAGCAGGCACACACTAGGGAGTGGGGAGACCCAGTACTTC. Its translation: CASRHTLGSGETQYF.